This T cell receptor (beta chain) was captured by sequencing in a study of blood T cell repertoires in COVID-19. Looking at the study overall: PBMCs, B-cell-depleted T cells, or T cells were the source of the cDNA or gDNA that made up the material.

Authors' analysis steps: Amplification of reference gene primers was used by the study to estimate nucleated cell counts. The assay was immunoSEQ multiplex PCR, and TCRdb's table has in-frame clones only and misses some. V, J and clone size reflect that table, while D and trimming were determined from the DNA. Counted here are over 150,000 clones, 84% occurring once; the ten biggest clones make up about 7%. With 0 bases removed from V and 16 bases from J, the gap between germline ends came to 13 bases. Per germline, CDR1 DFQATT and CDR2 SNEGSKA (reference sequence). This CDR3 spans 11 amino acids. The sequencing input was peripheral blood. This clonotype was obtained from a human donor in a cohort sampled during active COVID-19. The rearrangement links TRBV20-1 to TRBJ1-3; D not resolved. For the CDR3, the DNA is TGCAGTGCTAGAGAAGGAGCCCCCCTGTATTTT. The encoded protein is CSAREGAPLYF.